One sample yielded the 5 T cell receptor beta chains listed below, sequenced in a study of blood T cells in healthy people across ages. For the second PCR, which ran for about 6 to 11 cycles, a sample-barcoded 5' primer and a J-beta primer mix were used. TCRdb analysed the 5' RACE reads with MiXCR anew, one entry per CDR3 protein. The sample records more than 700,000 distinct CDR3 sequences, 53% being singletons. The specimen was blood. The receptors were sampled from a man older than 75 in good health.

The V call is TRBV27, the J call TRBJ2-1; 9 bases map to TRBD2. CDR1 and CDR2 (germline): MNHEY, SMNVEV (reference sequence). Trimming removed 9 bases from V and 5 bases from J; junction bases left unmatched: 8. CDR3 length: 14 residues. CDR3 in amino acids: CASRLSGSHNEQFF. The CDR3 DNA follows: TGTGCCAGTAGACTTAGCGGGAGCCACAATGAGCAGTTCTTC.

The sample holds a few counts of this clonotype. The chain couples TRBV7-3 to TRBJ1-1, with 8 nucleotides matching TRBD1. V was clipped by 6 bases and J by 8 bases; unmatched bases: 8. The germline V gene encodes CDR1 SGHTA and CDR2 FQGTGA. The CDR3 is 13 amino acids. The CDR3 is CASRIGQGNEAFF. Written as DNA, the CDR3 is TGTGCCAGCAGAATTGGACAGGGAAACGAAGCTTTCTTT.

The gene calls are TRBV7-9 and TRBJ2-1; D is unclear. V gave up 0 bases and J gave up 9 bases, with 12 bases separating them. This CDR3 is built from 14 residues. Looked up from germline, CDR1 is SEHNR and CDR2 is FQNEAQ (reference sequence). The CDR3 reads CASSLALGSGEQFF. The CDR3 DNA reads TGTGCCAGCAGCTTAGCGCTGGGGTCTGGTGAGCAGTTCTTC.

This clonotype occurred many times. The chain links TRBV7-3 to TRBJ2-1; D unclear. The CDR3 is 13 amino acids. The ends were cut back, 1 base at V and 3 bases at J, with 4 bases in the middle. Germline CDR1 and CDR2: SGHTA and FQGTGA. The CDR3 nucleotides are TGTGCCAGCAGCTTAAACAGCTACAATGAGCAGTTCTTC. Residues: CASSLNSYNEQFF.

This clonotype was detected only a few times. The chain employs TRBV11-2 and TRBJ2-4, with D maybe TRBD2 (6 bases). The CDR3 runs to 14 residues. Trimming removed 1 base at V and 6 bases at J, with 10 bases between. CDR1 is SGHAT and CDR2 is FQNNGV in the germline V gene. The CDR3 spells CASSLVAGTNIQYF. The CDR3 region has the DNA TGTGCCAGCAGCTTAGTGGCGGGAACAAACATTCAGTACTTC.